The sequence of this T cell receptor beta chain was determined in a study of T cells after yellow fever vaccination. Study-wide results and limits: CD4 and CD8 compartments shared a small share of clonotypes, likely from convergent recombination.

Germline loops: CDR1 MGHDK, CDR2 SYGVNS. This CDR3 spans 12 amino acids. V was clipped by 6 bases and J by 3 bases, with 8 bases between them. TCRdb called the 5' RACE reads again in MiXCR, with one record for every CDR3 protein. The table includes 200,000 to 300,000 distinct CDR3 sequences, 13% detected once. As for this clonotype: Its antigen is unknown.

Sample: CD4+ T cells sorted from PBMCs, taken 45 days after the yellow fever booster vaccination. This clonotype originated in a man aged 25 to 40 who received the YFV17D yellow fever vaccine. The V gene is TRBV25-1, the J gene TRBJ2-5; D unclear. CDR3 residues: CASRAPKETQYF. CDR3 coding DNA: TGTGCCAGCAGAGCGCCGAAAGAGACCCAGTACTTC.